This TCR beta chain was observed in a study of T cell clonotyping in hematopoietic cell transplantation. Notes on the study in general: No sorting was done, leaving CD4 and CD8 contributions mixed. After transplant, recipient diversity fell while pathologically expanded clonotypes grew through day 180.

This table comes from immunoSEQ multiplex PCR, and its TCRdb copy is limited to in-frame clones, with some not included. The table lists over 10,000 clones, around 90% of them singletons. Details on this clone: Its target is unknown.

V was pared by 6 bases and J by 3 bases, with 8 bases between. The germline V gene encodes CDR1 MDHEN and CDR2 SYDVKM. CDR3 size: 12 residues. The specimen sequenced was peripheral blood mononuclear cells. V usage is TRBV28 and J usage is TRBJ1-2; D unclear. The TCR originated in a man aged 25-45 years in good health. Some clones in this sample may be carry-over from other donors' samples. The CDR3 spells CASSSRYYGYTF. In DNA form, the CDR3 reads TGTGCCAGCAGCTCGCGGTACTATGGCTACACCTTC.